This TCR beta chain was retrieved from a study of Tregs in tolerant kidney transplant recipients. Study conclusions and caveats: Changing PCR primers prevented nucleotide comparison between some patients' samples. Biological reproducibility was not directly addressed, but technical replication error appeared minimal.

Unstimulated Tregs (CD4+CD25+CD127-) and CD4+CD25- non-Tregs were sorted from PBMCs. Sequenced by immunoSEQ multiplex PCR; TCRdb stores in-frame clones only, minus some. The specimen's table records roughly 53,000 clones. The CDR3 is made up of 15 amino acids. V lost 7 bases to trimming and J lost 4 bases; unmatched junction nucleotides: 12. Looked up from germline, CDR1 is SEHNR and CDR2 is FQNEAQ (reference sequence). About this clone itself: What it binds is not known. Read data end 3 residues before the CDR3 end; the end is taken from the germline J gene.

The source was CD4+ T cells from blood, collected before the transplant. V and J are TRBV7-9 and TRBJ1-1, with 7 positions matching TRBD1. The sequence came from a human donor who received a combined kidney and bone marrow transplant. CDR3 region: CASIPSGRGSTEAFF. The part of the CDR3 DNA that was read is TGTGCCAGCATCCCGAGCGGCAGGGGGAGCACTGAA.